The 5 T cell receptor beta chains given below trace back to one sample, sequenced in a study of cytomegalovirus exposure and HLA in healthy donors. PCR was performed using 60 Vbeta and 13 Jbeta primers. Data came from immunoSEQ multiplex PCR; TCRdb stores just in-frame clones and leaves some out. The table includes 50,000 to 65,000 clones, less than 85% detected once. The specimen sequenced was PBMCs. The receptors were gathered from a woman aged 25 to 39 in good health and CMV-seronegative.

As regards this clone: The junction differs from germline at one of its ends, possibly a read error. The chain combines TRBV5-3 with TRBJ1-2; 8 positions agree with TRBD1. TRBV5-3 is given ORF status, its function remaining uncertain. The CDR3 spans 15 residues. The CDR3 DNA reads TGTGCCAGCAGCTCCCAGGGGGCGCGAGGCTATGGCTACACCTTC. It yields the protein CASSSQGARGYGYTF.

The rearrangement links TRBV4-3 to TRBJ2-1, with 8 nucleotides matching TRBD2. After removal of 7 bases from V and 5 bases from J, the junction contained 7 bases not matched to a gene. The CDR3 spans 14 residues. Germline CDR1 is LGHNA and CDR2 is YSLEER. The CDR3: CASTFREGHNEQFF. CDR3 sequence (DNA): TGCGCCAGCACCTTTCGGGAGGGCCACAATGAGCAGTTCTTC.

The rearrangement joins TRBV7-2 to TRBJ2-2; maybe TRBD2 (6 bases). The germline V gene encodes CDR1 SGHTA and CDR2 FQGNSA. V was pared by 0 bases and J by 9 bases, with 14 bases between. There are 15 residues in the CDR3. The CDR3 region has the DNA TGTGCCAGCAGCTTAGCCGGACTAATTTGGAGGGAGCTGTTTTTT. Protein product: CASSLAGLIWRELFF. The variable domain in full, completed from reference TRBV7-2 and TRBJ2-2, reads GAGVSQSPSNKVTEKGKDVELRCDPISGHTALYWYRQSLGQGLEFLIYFQGNSAPDKSGLPSDRFSAERTGGSVSTLTIQRTQQEDSAVYLCASSLAGLIWRELFFGEGSRLTVL.

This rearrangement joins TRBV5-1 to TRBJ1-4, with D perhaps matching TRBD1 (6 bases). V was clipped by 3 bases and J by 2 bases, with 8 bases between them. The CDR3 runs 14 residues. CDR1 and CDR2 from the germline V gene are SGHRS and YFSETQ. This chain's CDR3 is CASSSDSTNEKLFF. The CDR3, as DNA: TGCGCCAGCAGCTCGGACAGCACTAATGAAAAACTGTTTTTT.

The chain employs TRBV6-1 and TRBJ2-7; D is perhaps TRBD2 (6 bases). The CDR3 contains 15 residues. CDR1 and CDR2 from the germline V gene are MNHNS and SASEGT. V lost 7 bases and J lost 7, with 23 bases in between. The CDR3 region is CASKEGRSGGNEQYF. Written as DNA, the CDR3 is TGTGCCAGCAAGGAAGGACGGTCGGGCGGGAATGAGCAGTACTTC.